This entry lists 9 T cell receptor beta chains sequenced from one sample in a study of T cells in Graves' hyperthyroidism and ophthalmopathy (dated by TCRdb to the late 2010s). Preparation of the library involved multiplex PCR. The instrument was an Illumina HiSeq 2000. The TCR beta CDR3 regions were amplified from RNA transcripts. A first-round RT-PCR of the TCR CDR3 used the HTBI primer set with the Qiagen OneStep RT-PCR kit. TCRdb reran the public reads through fastp at Q25 and MiXCR, keeping productive beta chains. Rows with one shared CDR3 protein collapse into an entry with the most common genes and DNA. The sample records hundreds of thousands of distinct CDR3 sequences, more than 11% of which are singletons. Around 23% of the sample is taken by the ten largest. The specimen sequenced was blood. All receptors derive from a woman aged 25 to 39 with Graves' hyperthyroidism.

The chain is built from TRBV12-3 or TRBV12-4 and TRBJ2-4; no clear D gene. V was cut by 3 bases and J by 7 bases, with 7 bases left in between. This CDR3 spans 12 amino acids. This chain's CDR3 is CASSLFGNIQYF. The CDR3 nucleotides are TGTGCCAGCAGTTTGTTTGGCAACATTCAGTACTTC.

The CDR3 reads CATSRATQSYNEQFF. In nucleotides, the CDR3 is TGTGCCACCAGCCGGGCTACCCAGTCCTACAATGAGCAGTTCTTC. The gene calls are TRBV15 and TRBJ2-1; no definite D call. This CDR3 is 15 amino acids long. V shed 5 bases and J shed 1 base, with 12 bases lying between them. Germline loops: CDR1 LNHNV, CDR2 YYDKDF (reference sequence).

This clonotype was counted at least ten times. This chain links TRBV28 with TRBJ2-3; D is possibly TRBD2 (6 bases). The germline V gene has CDR1 MDHEN and CDR2 SYDVKM. V was shortened by 5 bases and J by 0 bases, with 9 bases between the two germline ends. The CDR3 is 14 amino acids. CDR3 amino acids: CASSSGGSTDTQYF. The DNA for the CDR3 is TGTGCCAGCAGTAGCGGAGGGAGCACAGATACGCAGTATTTT.

V usage is TRBV6-2 or TRBV6-3 and J usage is TRBJ2-7; 7 nucleotides align to TRBD1. Germline CDR1 MNHEY, CDR2 SVGEGT. V dropped 7 bases and J dropped 3; count of bases not matched to a gene: 15. There are 16 residues in the CDR3. The CDR3 sequence is CASTSLLRTGDYEQYF. Written as DNA, the CDR3 is TGTGCCAGCACCTCCCTGCTCCGGACAGGTGACTACGAGCAGTACTTC.

This clonotype was found many times. The chain recombines TRBV27 with TRBJ2-5; 7 bases are shared with TRBD1. V lost 5 bases to trimming and J lost 7 bases; unmatched junction nucleotides: 13. Looked up from germline, CDR1 is MNHEY and CDR2 is SMNVEV (reference sequence). CDR3 size: 15 residues. The CDR3 protein is CASSTIRGQPSTQYF. In nucleotides, the CDR3 is TGTGCCAGCAGTACAATCCGGGGACAGCCGTCGACCCAGTACTTC.

As concerns this clonotype: A much larger clone is a single base away; this may be a read error. V is TRBV6-5 and J is TRBJ2-3; a weak D match, TRBD2 (6 bases). The V gene lost 2 bases and the J gene lost 2 bases, with 14 bases spanning the gap. CDR1 and CDR2 (germline): MNHEY, SVGAGI. There are 16 residues in the CDR3. DNA of the CDR3: TGTGCCAGCAGTTACCACTCTAGCGTGGTCACAGATACGCAGTATTTT. Translation: CASSYHSSVVTDTQYF.

Many counts were recorded for this clonotype. The gene calls are TRBV20-1 and TRBJ2-5; the D gene could be TRBD1 or TRBD2 (6 bases each). Trimming shortened V by 0 bases and J by 7 bases, and 21 bases separated the two germline ends. In germline, CDR1 is DFQATT, CDR2 SNEGSKA (reference sequence). The CDR3 spans 16 residues. This CDR3 is CSARDFSEGDQGTQYF. The CDR3 DNA reads TGCAGTGCTAGAGATTTTTCGGAGGGGGACCAGGGGACCCAGTACTTC.

This clonotype has at least ten counts. The chain couples TRBV28 to TRBJ1-5; a possible D gene is TRBD1 (6 bases). CDR3 size: 14 residues. Germline V gives CDR1 MDHEN, CDR2 SYDVKM. The V end lost 4 bases, the J end lost 5 bases, and 12 bases lay between the germline ends. The CDR3 reads CASSSLQGYQPQHF. DNA of the CDR3: TGTGCCAGCAGTTCGTTACAGGGATATCAGCCCCAGCATTTT.

On this clonotype: This may stem from a read error, because a much larger clone lies one nucleotide away. The chain uses TRBV27 and TRBJ2-1; D possibly corresponds to TRBD2 (5 bases). The CDR3 length is 17 residues. In germline, CDR1 is MNHEY, CDR2 SMNVEV (reference sequence). Written as DNA, the CDR3 is TGTGCCAGCAGTTTATGGTCAGCGAGCGGCTCCTACAATGAGCAGTCCTTC. This encodes CASSLWSASGSYNEQSF.